The 31 T cell receptor beta chains below all came from one sample that was sequenced in a study of technical replicates of blood from a handful of donors. Clones were read by immunoSEQ multiplex PCR, and TCRdb kept only the in-frame ones, dropping some. The data show approximately 84,000 clones, roughly 98% seen once. Sequenced material: T cells isolated from PBMCs. These receptor sequences come from a human donor in good health.

This chain connects TRBV28 to TRBJ1-2; D uncertain. CDR1 is MDHEN, CDR2 SYDVKM, per germline. Between the trimmed V and J ends, which lost 7 bases and 8 bases, there was a span of 23 bases. This CDR3 comprises 15 residues. The CDR3 loop is CASTDFGRPEGGYTF. For the CDR3, the DNA is TGTGCCAGCACCGACTTCGGACGCCCGGAGGGAGGCTACACCTTC.

The chain employs TRBV5-1 and TRBJ1-4; 7 positions match TRBD1. In germline, CDR1 is SGHRS, CDR2 YFSETQ. Unmatched junction bases numbered 12, after V lost 3 bases and J lost 7 bases. The CDR3 length is 16 residues. The DNA of the CDR3 is TGCGCCAGCAGCTCCGGGACAGCGAACCTAGGTGAAAAACTGTTTTTT. This gives the protein CASSSGTANLGEKLFF.

V gene TRBV5-6 combines with J gene TRBJ1-3; D may be TRBD1 (6 bases). The CDR3 covers 16 residues. V shed 4 bases and J shed 0 bases, with 14 bases lying between them. Per the germline V gene, CDR1 is SGHDT and CDR2 is YYEEEE. CDR3 DNA sequence: TGTGCCAGCAGCGCCCTGCCAGGGGACTCTGGAAACACCATATATTTT. The encoded protein is CASSALPGDSGNTIYF.

The rearrangement uses TRBV29-1 and TRBJ2-6, with D possibly TRBD1 on 6 matching bases. The CDR3 sequence is 16 residues long. Germline V gene sequence: CDR1 SQVTM, CDR2 ANQGSEA. V dropped 4 bases and J dropped 3 bases, with 16 bases sitting between them. DNA of the CDR3: TGCAGCGTTGTCCCCCGTGGGGGCAGTGGGGCCAACGTCCTGACTTTC. Translating gives CSVVPRGGSGANVLTF.

The gene calls are TRBV28 and TRBJ2-7, with 8 bases matching TRBD2. Trimming at V came to 3 bases and at J to 0 bases, leaving 7 bases not matched to a gene. Looked up from germline, CDR1 is MDHEN and CDR2 is SYDVKM. The CDR3 totals 16 residues. The CDR3 sequence is CASSLTAGGVSYEQYF. The CDR3 nucleotides read TGTGCCAGCAGTTTGACCGCGGGAGGCGTCTCCTACGAGCAGTACTTC.

The chain uses TRBV29-1 and TRBJ1-4; a possible D gene is TRBD1 (6 bases). Germline values: CDR1 SQVTM, CDR2 ANQGSEA. With 8 bases removed from V and 5 bases from J, the gap between germline ends came to 12 bases. CDR3 length: 12 residues. In DNA, the CDR3 is TGCAGCACGTGGGACATGAATGAAAAACTGTTTTTT. It is translated as CSTWDMNEKLFF.

This rearrangement joins TRBV2 to TRBJ1-1; D might be TRBD1 (5 bases). Trimming cost V 6 bases and J 2 bases, with 13 bases left between them. This CDR3 contains 14 residues. Germline loops: CDR1 SNHLY, CDR2 FYNNEI. Here the CDR3 reads CASSQTAANTEAFF. Written as DNA, the CDR3 is TGTGCCAGCAGCCAGACAGCTGCCAACACTGAAGCTTTCTTT.

The chain recombines TRBV10-1 with TRBJ2-1; 9 positions match TRBD2. CDR1 and CDR2 from the germline V gene are WNHNN and SYGVQD (reference sequence). The CDR3 length is 14 residues. J was trimmed by 10 bases and V by 0 bases; bases with no gene match: 4. CDR3 sequence reads: CASSESSGSNEQFF. In DNA, the CDR3 is TGCGCCAGCAGTGAGTCTAGCGGGAGCAACGAGCAGTTCTTC.

The table lists this clone with a count of one. The V gene is TRBV28, the J gene TRBJ2-5, with 8 bases fitting TRBD1. Germline values: CDR1 MDHEN, CDR2 SYDVKM. Losses at the gene ends were 5 bases for V and 2 bases for J; bases not matched to a gene: 7. This CDR3 is 15 amino acids long. CDR3 coding DNA: TGTGCCAGCAGTCTCGACAGGGGAGGTCAAGAGACCCAGTACTTC. Its protein product is CASSLDRGGQETQYF.

This sequence joins TRBV5-1 and TRBJ1-2; the D gene is possibly TRBD1 (5 bases). Germline lookup yields CDR1 SGHRS and CDR2 YFSETQ. CDR3 length: 14 amino acids. Trimming took 5 bases from V and 5 from J, leaving 16 bases between them. This CDR3 is CASSFGGIGYGYTF. As DNA, the CDR3 is TGCGCCAGCAGTTTCGGGGGGATTGGATATGGCTACACCTTC.

The chain is built from TRBV11-2 and TRBJ1-2; maybe TRBD1 (5 bases). Germline V gives CDR1 SGHAT, CDR2 FQNNGV. The V gene lost 5 bases and the J gene lost 1 base, with 14 bases spanning the gap. The CDR3 covers 15 residues. This CDR3 is CASSPGLGRNYGYTF. Written as DNA, the CDR3 is TGTGCCAGCAGCCCAGGTTTGGGGCGTAACTATGGCTACACCTTC.

V gene TRBV7-9 combines with J gene TRBJ2-7; 10 bases match TRBD2. The trim removed 5 bases at V and 3 bases at J, leaving 1 base unmatched. CDR1 and CDR2 from the germline V gene are SEHNR and FQNEAQ (reference sequence). This CDR3 contains 13 residues. The CDR3 nucleotides read TGTGCCAGCAGCGGGACTAGCGTCTACGAGCAGTACTTC. Translating gives CASSGTSVYEQYF.

V is TRBV7-8 and J is TRBJ1-2, with 7 nucleotides matching TRBD1. The V gene's germline CDR1 is SGHVS and CDR2 FQNEAQ. V trimming: 5 bases; J trimming: 5 bases; junction bases outside the gene matches: 5. The CDR3 covers 13 residues. CDR3 nucleotides: TGTGCCAGCAGCCCAGGGGGTCCTTATGGCTACACCTTC. Translation gives CASSPGGPYGYTF.

This clone was seen once. The V call is TRBV28, the J call TRBJ1-3; no definite D call. Germline loops: CDR1 MDHEN, CDR2 SYDVKM. V was pared by 6 bases and J by 0 bases, with 9 bases between. The CDR3 sequence is 14 residues long. CDR3 in DNA: TGTGCCAGCAGCCGTGTACTCTCTGGAAACACCATATATTTT. It codes for CASSRVLSGNTIYF.

This chain connects TRBV4-1 to TRBJ1-3, with 7 bases matching TRBD1. The CDR3 covers 20 residues. CDR1 is MGHRA, CDR2 YSYEKL, per germline. After removal of 3 bases from V and 0 bases from J, the junction contained 17 bases not matched to a gene. The CDR3 region is CASSQVYRGSLALSGNTIYF. The CDR3 DNA reads as TGCGCCAGCAGCCAGGTGTACAGGGGCTCACTAGCACTCTCTGGAAACACCATATATTTT.

The chain has TRBV28 and TRBJ2-7, with TRBD2 matching over 10 bases. V lost 3 bases and J lost 2; bases outside the gene matches: 4. The CDR3 is 15 amino acids. CDR1 MDHEN and CDR2 SYDVKM come from the germline V gene. CDR3 sequence: CASSFSSGSTYEQYF. DNA for the CDR3: TGTGCCAGCAGTTTTTCTAGCGGGAGTACCTACGAGCAGTACTTC.

This chain links TRBV11-2 with TRBJ1-1; 7 bases align to TRBD1. The CDR3 runs 13 residues. CDR1 and CDR2 (germline): SGHAT, FQNNGV. The ends lost 0 bases at V and 8 bases at J; junction bases unmatched: 3. CDR3 DNA: TGTGCCAGCAGCTTAGATAGGGGGCGGGAAGCTTTCTTT. This encodes CASSLDRGREAFF.

V usage is TRBV30 and J usage is TRBJ1-3, with 10 positions matching TRBD1. The CDR3 length is 20 residues. Germline V gene lookup returns CDR1 GTSNPN and CDR2 SVGIG (reference sequence). V shed 0 bases and J 4 bases; nucleotides not matched to a gene: 18. CDR3 DNA: TGTGCCTGGAGTGTAGGGGAAACTACGACAGGGGGCTTAGAGGGAAACACCATATATTTT. It is translated as CAWSVGETTTGGLEGNTIYF.

The gene calls are TRBV4-1 and TRBJ2-5; possible D gene TRBD2, 5 bases. The CDR3 is 16 amino acids. The V gene lost 1 base and the J gene lost 5 bases, with 17 bases spanning the gap. Germline loops: CDR1 MGHRA, CDR2 YSYEKL. The CDR3 region is CASSQVLGVPQETQYF. The CDR3 nucleotides read TGCGCCAGCAGCCAAGTTCTGGGAGTGCCCCAGGAGACCCAGTACTTC.

The CDR3 spells CASSFGLAAVTDTQYF. The CDR3 bases are TGCGCCAGCAGCTTCGGACTAGCGGCGGTCACAGATACGCAGTATTTT. The chain has TRBV4-1 and TRBJ2-3; TRBD2 matches at 10 bases. V shed 5 bases and J 2 bases; nucleotides not matched to a gene: 7. CDR1 is MGHRA, CDR2 YSYEKL, per germline. The CDR3 spans 16 residues.

The rearrangement uses TRBV4-1 and TRBJ2-3; a possible D gene is TRBD1 (6 bases). The ends were cut back, 1 base at V and 4 bases at J, with 9 bases in the middle. The germline CDR1 and CDR2 sequences are MGHRA and YSYEKL. The CDR3 covers 14 residues. The CDR3 DNA is TGCGCCAGCAGCCAAGGACCAGGGGCAGATACGCAGTATTTT. Translating it yields CASSQGPGADTQYF.

This sequence joins TRBV18 and TRBJ2-1; 9 bases map to TRBD1. The V gene end was trimmed by 0 bases and the J gene end by 2 bases; junction bases not matched to a gene: 5. CDR1 KGHSH and CDR2 LQKENI come from the germline V gene. This CDR3 has 17 amino acids. This chain's CDR3 is CASSPPTGQGPYNEQFF. DNA of the CDR3: TGTGCCAGCTCACCACCCACGGGACAGGGCCCCTACAATGAGCAGTTCTTC.

The V call is TRBV14, the J call TRBJ1-2; 7 bases align to TRBD1. The CDR3 loop spans 16 amino acids. Germline CDR1 reads SGHDN; CDR2 reads FVKESK. V lost 3 bases and J lost 2; bases outside the gene matches: 9. CDR3 coding DNA: TGTGCCAGCAGCCAGACAGGGCAATCGTGGAACTATGGCTACACCTTC. Amino acids: CASSQTGQSWNYGYTF.

The genes are TRBV19 and TRBJ2-7; 11 nucleotides match TRBD2. Losses at the gene ends were 8 bases for V and 2 bases for J; bases not matched to a gene: 5. The CDR3 totals 14 residues. Germline assignment: CDR1 LNHDA and CDR2 SQIVND (reference sequence). CDR3 DNA sequence: TGTGCCAGTGCCTCGACTAGCGGGGCCTACGAGCAGTACTTC. Translated: CASASTSGAYEQYF.

V and J are TRBV10-3 and TRBJ1-1; TRBD1 matches 8 bases. The CDR3 totals 17 residues. The J segment lost 0 bases and the V segment lost 7 bases, leaving 13 bases of the junction unmatched. The germline V gene has CDR1 ENHRY and CDR2 SYGVKD. CDR3 residues: CAIKSGQGGLMNTEAFF. For the CDR3, the DNA is TGTGCCATCAAGAGTGGACAGGGAGGACTCATGAACACTGAAGCTTTCTTT.

The rearrangement joins TRBV6-1 to TRBJ2-7, with 8 bases matching TRBD1. The CDR3 extends over 15 amino acids. The V gene end was trimmed by 6 bases and the J gene end by 2 bases; junction bases not matched to a gene: 9. Germline assignment: CDR1 MNHNS and CDR2 SASEGT. CDR3 amino acids: CASRPGGGPTYEQYF. CDR3 in DNA: TGTGCCAGCAGACCAGGGGGCGGACCTACCTACGAGCAGTACTTC.

V gene TRBV4-1 combines with J gene TRBJ2-7, with a possible D match to TRBD1 (5 bases). The V and J ends lost 6 bases and 1 base respectively, with 19 bases between them. CDR1 and CDR2 (germline): MGHRA, YSYEKL. The CDR3 sequence is 16 residues long. The CDR3 DNA follows: TGCGCCAGCAGTCCTGGACCAGCAGGGTCGTCCTACGAGCAGTACTTC. It codes for CASSPGPAGSSYEQYF.

This chain connects TRBV28 to TRBJ1-3; TRBD1 aligns across 11 bases. The CDR3 loop spans 17 amino acids. The J segment lost 1 base and the V segment lost 4 bases, leaving 6 bases of the junction unmatched. In germline, CDR1 is MDHEN, CDR2 SYDVKM. CDR3 sequence reads: CASSSTGTGGSGNTIYF. The DNA of the CDR3 is TGTGCCAGCAGTTCGACCGGGACAGGGGGGTCTGGAAACACCATATATTTT.

J is TRBJ2-7 and V is TRBV6-1; possible D gene TRBD2, 6 bases. Germline V gene lookup returns CDR1 MNHNS and CDR2 SASEGT. V was trimmed by 11 bases and J by 6 bases, leaving 26 bases between them. The CDR3 length is 15 residues. DNA for the CDR3: TGTGCCGTACTTCCCGGGAGAGCCCTACCCCCCGAGCAGTACTTC. Its translation is CAVLPGRALPPEQYF.

This sequence joins TRBV7-2 and TRBJ2-3, with 10 bases lining up with TRBD2. The CDR3 extends over 15 amino acids. Trimming took 5 bases from V and 9 from J; bases not matched to a gene: 11. The germline CDR1 and CDR2 sequences are SGHTA and FQGNSA. The CDR3 region has the DNA TGTGCCAGCAGCCCCGAGAGCGGGGGGGCCCGGACGCAGTATTTT. Its translation: CASSPESGGARTQYF. Full variable domain (missing parts from reference TRBV7-2 and TRBJ2-3): GAGVSQSPSNKVTEKGKDVELRCDPISGHTALYWYRQSLGQGLEFLIYFQGNSAPDKSGLPSDRFSAERTGGSVSTLTIQRTQQEDSAVYLCASSPESGGARTQYFGPGTRLTVL.

This sequence joins TRBV4-2 and TRBJ2-5; 12 bases fit TRBD2. The length of the CDR3 is 17 residues. CDR1 LGHNA and CDR2 YNFKEQ come from the germline V gene. With V trimmed by 1 base and J by 5 bases, 8 bases remained unmatched. CDR3 in amino acids: CASSQGSSGGAVETQYF. As DNA, the CDR3 is TGTGCCAGCAGCCAAGGATCTAGCGGGGGGGCCGTGGAGACCCAGTACTTC.